The 18 T cell receptor beta chains in this list originate from one sample, sequenced in a study of blood T cell repertoires in COVID-19 (dated by TCRdb to between 2020 and 2021). Library preparation used the immunoSEQ multiplex PCR assay. The clones in this table, taken by TCRdb from immuneACCESS, are in-frame only. Not every clone is retained; where verified, under half of the shortfall comes from an unresolved V gene, and the cause of the rest is unknown. A total of approximately 160,000 clones appear in this sample, roughly nine tenths of them only once. Of the sample, 4% falls within the top ten clones. The sample was peripheral blood. The receptors were gathered from a woman in her 70s with acute or convalescent COVID-19.

The rearrangement links TRBV6-6 to TRBJ1-3; TRBD1 matches at 7 bases. The length of the CDR3 is 16 residues. V shed 6 bases, J shed 0 bases, and the junction held 8 bases outside the gene matches. Per the germline V gene, CDR1 is MNHNY and CDR2 is SVGAGI (reference sequence). The CDR3 sequence is CASRPTGTDSGNTIYF. CDR3 DNA sequence: TGTGCCAGCAGACCAACGGGGACAGACTCTGGAAACACCATATATTTT.

V and J are TRBV18 and TRBJ1-1, with no clear D. CDR1 is KGHSH, CDR2 LQKENI, per germline. CDR3 size: 12 residues. V was cut by 2 bases and J by 10 bases, with 11 bases left in between. The CDR3: CASSPEREGAFF. In DNA form, the CDR3 reads TGTGCCAGCTCACCAGAGAGGGAGGGAGCTTTCTTT. Combining the CDR3 with reference TRBV18 and TRBJ1-1 gives the whole variable domain NAGVMQNPRHLVRRRGQEARLRCSPMKGHSHVYWYRQLPEEGLKFMVYLQKENIIDESGMPKERFSAEFPKEGPSILRIQQVVRGDSAAYFCASSPEREGAFFGQGTRLTVV.

The chain recombines TRBV20-1 with TRBJ1-1; D is possibly TRBD1 (6 bases). This CDR3 comprises 15 residues. V lost 3 bases and J lost 3, with 17 bases in between. The germline CDR1 and CDR2 sequences are DFQATT and SNEGSKA (reference sequence). CDR3 sequence reads: CSASPRGFPDTEAFF. DNA for the CDR3: TGCAGTGCTAGTCCGAGGGGGTTTCCGGACACTGAAGCTTTCTTT.

The chain joins TRBV4-1 to TRBJ1-3, with D uncertain. CDR3 length equals 14 residues. V was pared by 0 bases and J by 2 bases, with 5 bases between. The germline gives CDR1 MGHRA, CDR2 YSYEKL. The DNA of the CDR3 is TGCGCCAGCAGCCAAGAGTCAGCTGGAAACACCATATATTTT. Protein sequence: CASSQESAGNTIYF.

Only one count was recorded for this clone. The rearrangement joins TRBV3-1 (or the pseudogene TRBV3-2) to TRBJ2-1, with 11 bases identical to TRBD2. This CDR3 is 16 amino acids long. CDR1 and CDR2 (germline): LGHDT, YNNKEL (reference sequence). J gave up 7 bases and V 4 bases, and 9 bases lay outside the gene matches. The CDR3 nucleotides are TGTGCCAGCAGCCCTAGTAGCGGGGGGGCAGGAAATGAGCAGTTCTTC. Translating it yields CASSPSSGGAGNEQFF.

CDR3 coding DNA: TGTGCCAGCAGTTACGTGACAGGGAACACCGGGGAGCTGTTTTTT. It yields the protein CASSYVTGNTGELFF. The chain joins TRBV6-5 to TRBJ2-2; tentatively, D is TRBD1 (6 bases). The CDR3 has 15 amino acids. Germline V gene data show CDR1 as MNHEY and CDR2 as SVGAGI. Trimming pared 2 bases from V and 1 base from J, leaving 8 bases between.

The chain combines TRBV29-1 with TRBJ1-1, with a possible D match to TRBD1 (5 bases). CDR1 SQVTM and CDR2 ANQGSEA come from the germline V gene. There are 14 residues in the CDR3. Trimming shortened V by 7 bases and J by 1 base, and 16 bases separated the two germline ends. As DNA, the CDR3 is TGCAGCGCTTACATGATGACAGCGAACACTGAAGCTTTCTTT. Residues: CSAYMMTANTEAFF.

This clone was seen a few times. The V gene is TRBV28, the J gene TRBJ1-5; 7 bases line up with TRBD1. CDR3 length: 13 residues. V gave up 6 bases and J gave up 7 bases; unmatched junction bases: 6. Germline V gene data show CDR1 as MDHEN and CDR2 as SYDVKM. The CDR3, as DNA: TGTGCCAGCAGGGAGACAGGGTTGCAGCCCCAGCATTTT. Translating it yields CASRETGLQPQHF.

The J gene is TRBJ2-2, the V gene TRBV19; 9 positions agree with TRBD2. CDR3 size: 15 residues. V lost 4 bases and J lost 4; bases outside the gene matches: 4. Germline values: CDR1 LNHDA, CDR2 SQIVND (reference sequence). Here the CDR3 DNA reads TGTGCCAGTAGTAGCGGGGGGGCAGGCACCGGGGAGCTGTTTTTT. Translation: CASSSGGAGTGELFF.

The rearrangement joins TRBV10-3 to TRBJ1-2, with D perhaps TRBD1 (5 bases). CDR3 length equals 16 residues. Germline-derived CDR1 and CDR2 are ENHRY and SYGVKD. V dropped 2 bases and J dropped 3 bases, with 16 bases sitting between them. CDR3 amino acids: CAISERGGAGDYGYTF. As DNA, the CDR3 is TGTGCCATCAGTGAGAGGGGAGGGGCTGGGGACTATGGCTACACCTTC.

This clone turned up a few times. V is TRBV30 and J is TRBJ1-6; weak D call: TRBD1 (6 bases). Per the germline V gene, CDR1 is GTSNPN and CDR2 is SVGIG (reference sequence). CDR3 size: 14 residues. V lost 0 bases and J 8 bases, leaving 11 bases between the germline ends. The CDR3 nucleotides read TGTGCCTGGAGTGTAAAGGGGGGGGATTCACCCCTCCACTTT. This sequence encodes CAWSVKGGDSPLHF.

The genes are TRBV7-8 and TRBJ1-2; D unresolved. Germline-derived CDR1 and CDR2 are SGHVS and FQNEAQ. The CDR3 runs 12 residues. V gave up 3 bases and J gave up 8 bases, with 10 bases separating them. CDR3 region: CASSFKGGGYTF. CDR3 nucleotide sequence: TGTGCCAGCAGCTTCAAGGGAGGAGGCTACACCTTC.

This chain links TRBV5-4 with TRBJ2-1, with 13 bases lining up with TRBD2. The CDR3 length is 16 residues. V lost 0 bases, J lost 8 bases, and 5 bases stayed unmatched. Germline V CDR1 and CDR2: SGHNT, YYREEE (reference sequence). The CDR3 is CASSLEPGLAGYEQFF. The CDR3 DNA follows: TGTGCCAGCAGCTTGGAACCGGGACTAGCGGGATATGAGCAGTTCTTC.

The rearrangement joins TRBV21-1 to TRBJ2-3; the D call in the table, TRBD2, was not verified against the DNA. TRBV21-1 is a pseudogene. The CDR3 has 17 amino acids. Here the CDR3 DNA reads TGTGCCAGCAGCAAAGCGCGACTAGCGGGGGGGATTGATACGCAGTATTTT. Translated: CASSKARLAGGIDTQYF.

This chain connects TRBV3-1 (or the pseudogene TRBV3-2) to TRBJ2-5, with D possibly TRBD1 on 6 matching bases. The CDR3 length is 19 residues. In germline, CDR1 is LGHDT, CDR2 YNNKEL (reference sequence). Trimming took off 4 bases at V and 0 bases at J, with 24 bases between the two ends. CDR3 residues: CASSPQRGTGLRYQETQYF. The CDR3 DNA reads as TGTGCCAGCAGCCCGCAAAGGGGAACAGGGCTCAGATACCAAGAGACCCAGTACTTC.

In regard to this clone: The same CDR3 is also encoded by other DNA sequences in this sample. The chain's CDR3 is CASSVGENTGELFF. CDR3 coding DNA: TGCGCCAGTAGTGTCGGGGAGAACACCGGGGAGCTGTTTTTT. The chain uses TRBV5-1 and TRBJ2-2; TRBD2 might be the D (5 bases). CDR3 length: 14 residues. The V gene lost 8 bases and the J gene lost 1 base, with 12 bases spanning the gap. Germline V gene sequence: CDR1 SGHRS, CDR2 YFSETQ.

CDR3 in amino acids: CASSPQVGHYEQYF. The CDR3 DNA reads TGCGCCAGCAGCCCACAAGTGGGGCACTACGAGCAGTACTTC. The V and J genes are TRBV5-1 and TRBJ2-7, with D possibly TRBD1 on 5 matching bases. The V and J ends lost 4 bases and 3 bases respectively, with 14 bases between them. The CDR3 extends over 14 amino acids. Looked up from germline, CDR1 is SGHRS and CDR2 is YFSETQ.

The chain carries TRBV7-2 and TRBJ1-3; D is possibly TRBD1 (6 bases). Germline CDR1 SGHTA, CDR2 FQGNSA. This CDR3 has 14 amino acids. The V end was cut by 3 bases, the J end by 4 bases, with 10 bases between. DNA of the CDR3: TGTGCCAGCAGCTTCGGACAGCACGGAAACACCATATATTTT. This codes for CASSFGQHGNTIYF.